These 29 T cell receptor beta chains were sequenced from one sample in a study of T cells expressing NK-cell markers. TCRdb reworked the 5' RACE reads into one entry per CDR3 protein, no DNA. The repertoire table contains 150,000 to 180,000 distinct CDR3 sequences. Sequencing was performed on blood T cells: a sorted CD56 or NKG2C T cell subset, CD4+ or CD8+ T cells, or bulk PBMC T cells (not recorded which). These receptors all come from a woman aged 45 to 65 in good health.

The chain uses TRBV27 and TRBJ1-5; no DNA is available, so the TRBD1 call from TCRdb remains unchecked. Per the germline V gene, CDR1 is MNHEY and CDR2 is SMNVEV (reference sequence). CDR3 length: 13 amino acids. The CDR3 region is CASTAGFGQPQHF.

The CDR3 protein is CASRDTGTEETQYF. V gene TRBV3-1 combines with J gene TRBJ2-5; lacking DNA, the TRBD1 call made by TCRdb goes unchecked. CDR3 length equals 14 residues. CDR1 is LGHDT and CDR2 is YNNKEL in the germline V gene (reference sequence).

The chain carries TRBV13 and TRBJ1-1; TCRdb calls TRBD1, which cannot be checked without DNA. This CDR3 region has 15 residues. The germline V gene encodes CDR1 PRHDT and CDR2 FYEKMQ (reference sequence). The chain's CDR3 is CASSLAGTGHTEAFF.

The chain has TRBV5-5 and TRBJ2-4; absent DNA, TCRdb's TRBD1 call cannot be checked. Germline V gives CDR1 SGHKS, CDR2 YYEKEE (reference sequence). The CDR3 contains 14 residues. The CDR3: CASSLAAGHNIQYF.

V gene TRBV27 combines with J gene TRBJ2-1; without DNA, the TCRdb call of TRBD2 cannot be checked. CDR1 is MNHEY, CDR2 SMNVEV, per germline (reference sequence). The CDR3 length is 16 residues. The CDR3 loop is CASSLSGRGSPNEQFF.

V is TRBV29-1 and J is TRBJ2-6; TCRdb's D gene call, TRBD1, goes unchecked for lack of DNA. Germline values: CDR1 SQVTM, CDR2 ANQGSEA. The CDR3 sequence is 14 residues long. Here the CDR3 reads CSVEGAHGANVLTF.

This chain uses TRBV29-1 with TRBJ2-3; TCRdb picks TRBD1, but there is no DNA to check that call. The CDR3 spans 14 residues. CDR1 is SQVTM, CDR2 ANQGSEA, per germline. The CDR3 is CSGGQGALGDTQYF.

CDR3 region: CASSQEGGGDMVGELFF. The rearrangement uses TRBV4-2 and TRBJ2-2; TCRdb calls TRBD1, which cannot be checked without DNA. Germline V CDR1 and CDR2: LGHNA, YNFKEQ. The CDR3 runs to 17 residues.

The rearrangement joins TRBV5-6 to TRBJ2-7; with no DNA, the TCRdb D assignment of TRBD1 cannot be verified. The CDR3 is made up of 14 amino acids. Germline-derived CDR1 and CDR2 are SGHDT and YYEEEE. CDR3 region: CASTLSESSYEQYF.

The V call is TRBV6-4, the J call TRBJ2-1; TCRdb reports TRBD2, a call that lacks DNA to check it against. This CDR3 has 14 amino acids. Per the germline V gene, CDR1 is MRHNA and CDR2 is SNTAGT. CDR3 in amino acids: CASSEAGSNNEQFF.

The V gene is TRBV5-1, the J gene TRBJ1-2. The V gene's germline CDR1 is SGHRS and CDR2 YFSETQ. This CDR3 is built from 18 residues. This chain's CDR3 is CASSRMGAGTADVSGYTF.

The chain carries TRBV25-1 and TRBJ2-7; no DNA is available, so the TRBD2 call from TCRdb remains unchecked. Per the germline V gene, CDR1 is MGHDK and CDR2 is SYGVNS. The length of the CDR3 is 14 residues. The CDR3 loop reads CASSDWREVEEQYF.

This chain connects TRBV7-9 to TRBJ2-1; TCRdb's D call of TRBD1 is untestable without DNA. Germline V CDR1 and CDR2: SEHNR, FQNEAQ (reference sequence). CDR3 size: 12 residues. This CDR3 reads CASRFQGNEQFF.

The CDR3 reads CASSISTGNNGYTF. This chain uses TRBV27 with TRBJ1-2; the TCRdb call, TRBD1, lacks DNA for checking. The CDR3 is 14 amino acids. Looked up from germline, CDR1 is MNHEY and CDR2 is SMNVEV (reference sequence).

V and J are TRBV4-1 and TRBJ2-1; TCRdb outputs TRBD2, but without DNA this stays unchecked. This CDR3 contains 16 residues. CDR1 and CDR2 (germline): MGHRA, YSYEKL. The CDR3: CASSAKGLAGDDEQFF.

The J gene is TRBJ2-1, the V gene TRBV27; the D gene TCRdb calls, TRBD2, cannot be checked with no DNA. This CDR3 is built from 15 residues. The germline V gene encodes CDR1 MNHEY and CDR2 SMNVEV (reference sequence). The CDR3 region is CASSLGLGSYNEQFF.

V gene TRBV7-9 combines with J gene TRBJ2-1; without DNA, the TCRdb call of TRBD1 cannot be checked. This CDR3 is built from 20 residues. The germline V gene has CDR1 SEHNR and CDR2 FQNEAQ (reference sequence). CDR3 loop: CASSSKLGDSSPIVSRFRFF. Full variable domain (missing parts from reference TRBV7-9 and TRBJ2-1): DTGVSQNPRHKITKRGQNVTFRCDPISEHNRLYWYRQTLGQGPEFLTYFQNEAQLEKSRLLSDRFSAERPKGSFSTLEIQRTEQGDSAMYLCASSSKLGDSSPIVSRFRFFGPGTRLTVL.

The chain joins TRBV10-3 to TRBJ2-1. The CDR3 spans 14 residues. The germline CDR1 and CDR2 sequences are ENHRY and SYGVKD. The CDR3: CAIRDYGAHNEQFF.

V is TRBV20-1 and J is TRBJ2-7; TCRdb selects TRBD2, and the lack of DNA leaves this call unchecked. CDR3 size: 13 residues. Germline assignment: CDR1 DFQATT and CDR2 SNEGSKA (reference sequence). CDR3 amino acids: CSASRDSTYEQYF.

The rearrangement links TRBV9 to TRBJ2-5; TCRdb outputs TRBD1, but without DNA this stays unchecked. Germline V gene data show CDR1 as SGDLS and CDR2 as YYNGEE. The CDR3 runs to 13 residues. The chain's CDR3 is CASSPSLQETQYF.

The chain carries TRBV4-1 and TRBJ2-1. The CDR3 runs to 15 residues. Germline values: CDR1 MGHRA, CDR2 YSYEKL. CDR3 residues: CASSGRRKLGDEQFF.

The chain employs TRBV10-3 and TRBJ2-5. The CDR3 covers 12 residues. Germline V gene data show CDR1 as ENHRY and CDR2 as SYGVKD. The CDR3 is CAIKGGEETQYF.

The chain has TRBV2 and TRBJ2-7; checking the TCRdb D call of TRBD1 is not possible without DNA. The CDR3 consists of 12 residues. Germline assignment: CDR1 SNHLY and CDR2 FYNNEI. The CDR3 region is CASSPGHVEQYF.

The CDR3: CASSLWPLQGTPLSNQPQHF. The chain recombines TRBV28 with TRBJ1-5; TCRdb's D call, TRBD1, is unchecked because there is no DNA. The CDR3 has 20 amino acids. Germline V gene sequence: CDR1 MDHEN, CDR2 SYDVKM.

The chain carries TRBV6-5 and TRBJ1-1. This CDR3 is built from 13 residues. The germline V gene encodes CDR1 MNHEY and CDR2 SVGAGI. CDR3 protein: CASRLSLNTEAFF.

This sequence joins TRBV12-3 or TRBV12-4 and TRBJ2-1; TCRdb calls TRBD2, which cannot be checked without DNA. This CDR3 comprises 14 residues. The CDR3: CASSFGLAGGPQFF.

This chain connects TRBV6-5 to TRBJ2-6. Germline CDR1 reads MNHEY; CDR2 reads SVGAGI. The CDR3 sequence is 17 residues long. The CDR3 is CASSYLGSDSGANVLTF.

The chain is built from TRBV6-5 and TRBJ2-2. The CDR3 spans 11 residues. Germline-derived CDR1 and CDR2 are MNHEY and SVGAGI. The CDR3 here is CASISGGELFF.

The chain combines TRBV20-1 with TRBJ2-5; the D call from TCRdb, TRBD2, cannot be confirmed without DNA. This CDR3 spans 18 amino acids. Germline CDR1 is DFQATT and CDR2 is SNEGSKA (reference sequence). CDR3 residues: CSARDLGGGRTYQETQYF.